This T cell receptor (beta chain) is from a study of shared clonotypes between healthy human individuals. In the case of this clone: The antigen remains unidentified.

The repertoire was sequenced with immunoSEQ multiplex PCR; TCRdb's copy has only in-frame clones and lacks some. This sample has 1,500,000 or so clones; 95% to 97% occur once, and the top ten carry 1% to 1.5%. Study conclusions and caveats: Relative to clonotypes present in all four donors, those not shared had lower generation probabilities.

CD4+ cells yielded CD45RA+ naive and CD45RA-negative memory subsets. The clonotype was recovered from a man aged 25 to 40 in good health. Material: naive CD4+ T cells sorted from blood. Subset denoted: CD45RA+ positively selected.

The CDR3 reads CASSPTGQGAIYEQYF. The CDR3 coding sequence is TGTGCCAGCAGTCCTACGGGACAGGGGGCCATTTACGAGCAGTACTTC. This sequence joins TRBV28 and TRBJ2-7, with 12 bases matching TRBD1. V was pared by 5 bases and J by 4 bases, with 9 bases of the junction left unmatched. Germline CDR1 is MDHEN and CDR2 is SYDVKM. The CDR3 covers 16 residues.